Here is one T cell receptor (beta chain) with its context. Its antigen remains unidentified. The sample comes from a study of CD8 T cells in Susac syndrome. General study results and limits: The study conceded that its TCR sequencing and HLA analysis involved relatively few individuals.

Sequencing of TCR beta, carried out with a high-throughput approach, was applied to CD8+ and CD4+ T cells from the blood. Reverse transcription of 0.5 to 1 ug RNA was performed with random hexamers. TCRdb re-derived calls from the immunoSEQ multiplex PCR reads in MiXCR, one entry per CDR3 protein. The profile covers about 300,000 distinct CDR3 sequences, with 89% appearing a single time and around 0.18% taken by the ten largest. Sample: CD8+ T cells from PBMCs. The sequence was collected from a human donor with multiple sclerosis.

The CDR3 DNA reads as TGTGCCTGGAGTGTTTCAGGGGACGAGCAGTACTTC. This gives the protein CAWSVSGDEQYF. The chain recombines TRBV30 with TRBJ2-7, with D perhaps TRBD1 (6 bases). There are 12 residues in the CDR3. Trimming pared 0 bases from V and 5 bases from J, leaving 8 bases between. Looked up from germline, CDR1 is GTSNPN and CDR2 is SVGIG (reference sequence).